A selection of T cell receptor beta chains follows, all from one sample in a study of cytomegalovirus exposure and HLA in healthy donors. Measured with immunoSEQ multiplex PCR; TCRdb has only the in-frame clones, and not every one. The sample has 200,000 to 300,000 clones, almost 85% seen once. Material: PBMCs. These TCRs come from a woman aged 40 to 50 in good health and CMV-seropositive. Both conserved end residues are part of each CDR3. Each record gives: V gene, J gene, CDR3 protein.

>TRBV5-1|TRBJ2-1
CASSLDLAGGPDEQFF
>TRBV11-3|TRBJ2-7
CASSLSFSGVGTYEQYF
>TRBV13|TRBJ2-7
CASSLMDRASYEQYF
>TRBV30|TRBJ2-1
CAWSAVSLRVSSYNEQFF
>TRBV5-8|TRBJ2-5
CASSYSGTSGMYQETQYF
>TRBV18|TRBJ1-3
CASSPIEGNTIYF
>TRBV18|TRBJ2-3
CASSPPHREDTQYF
>TRBV7-9|TRBJ1-4
CASSLVGQGSLFF
>TRBV27|TRBJ1-1
CASSLSYGKGGAEAFF
>TRBV30|TRBJ1-4
CAWRTGAIGKLFF
>TRBV19|TRBJ2-7
CASTPAYEQYF
>TRBV5-1|TRBJ2-2
CASSLAKGLNTGELFF
>TRBV5-1|TRBJ2-5
CASSFSGRALETQYF
>TRBV6-1|TRBJ1-1
CASTEEREAFF
>TRBV2|TRBJ2-7
CASSDDYSYEQYF